A single sample is the source of the 5 T cell receptor beta chains below, sequenced in a study of blood T cell repertoires in COVID-19. Some clones are missing from TCRdb's copy, which holds only in-frame ones; the method was immunoSEQ multiplex PCR. The data contain about 65,000 clones, roughly four fifths of them singletons. The sample comprised peripheral blood. These receptors originate from a human donor in a cohort sampled during active COVID-19.

J is TRBJ2-5 and V is TRBV2; D gene uncertain. Germline CDR1 is SNHLY and CDR2 is FYNNEI. V lost 2 bases to trimming and J lost 3 bases, with 10 bases between them. This CDR3 spans 14 amino acids. CDR3: CASSELWQKETQYF. In DNA form, the CDR3 reads TGTGCCAGCAGTGAACTTTGGCAGAAAGAGACCCAGTACTTC.

The V and J genes are TRBV28 and TRBJ1-2; 8 nucleotides match TRBD1. Germline V gene lookup returns CDR1 MDHEN and CDR2 SYDVKM. This CDR3 comprises 13 residues. After removal of 6 bases from V and 3 bases from J, the junction contained 3 bases not matched to a gene. CDR3 in DNA: TGTGCCAGCAGGCGGACAGGGTACTATGGCTACACCTTC. It yields the protein CASRRTGYYGYTF.

In this sample, this clone turned up a few times. The CDR3 sequence is CASSPGTAMNTEAFF. Here the CDR3 DNA reads TGTGCCAGCAGCCCTGGGACAGCTATGAACACTGAAGCTTTCTTT. This sequence joins TRBV7-9 and TRBJ1-1; 7 nucleotides align to TRBD1. The CDR3 contains 15 residues. V trimming: 5 bases; J trimming: 0 bases; junction bases outside the gene matches: 6. CDR1 SEHNR and CDR2 FQNEAQ come from the germline V gene (reference sequence).

V and J are TRBV5-1 and TRBJ2-1; the match to TRBD2 covers 15 bases. The CDR3 runs to 21 residues. Germline V gene lookup returns CDR1 SGHRS and CDR2 YFSETQ. The J segment lost 1 base and the V segment lost 4 bases, leaving 15 bases of the junction unmatched. The CDR3 DNA is TGCGCCAGCAGCCCTATGTACTCAGGACTAGCGGGGGGGAATTCCTACAATGAGCAGTTCTTC. Protein: CASSPMYSGLAGGNSYNEQFF.

The CDR3 bases are TGTGCCAGCAGCGTGGACAGGCTGAACACTGAAGCTTTCTTT. Amino acid sequence: CASSVDRLNTEAFF. The chain couples TRBV7-2 to TRBJ1-1; 7 positions match TRBD1. J was trimmed by 0 bases and V by 5 bases; bases with no gene match: 3. Germline assignment: CDR1 SGHTA and CDR2 FQGNSA. There are 14 residues in the CDR3.